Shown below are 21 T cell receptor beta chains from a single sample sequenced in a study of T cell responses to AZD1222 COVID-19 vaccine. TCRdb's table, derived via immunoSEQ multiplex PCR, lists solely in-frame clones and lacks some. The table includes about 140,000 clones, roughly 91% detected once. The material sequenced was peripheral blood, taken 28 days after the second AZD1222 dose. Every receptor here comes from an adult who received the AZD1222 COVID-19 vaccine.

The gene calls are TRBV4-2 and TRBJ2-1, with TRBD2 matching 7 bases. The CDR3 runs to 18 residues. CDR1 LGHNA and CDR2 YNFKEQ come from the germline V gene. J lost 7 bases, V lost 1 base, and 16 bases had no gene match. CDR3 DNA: TGTGCCAGCAGCCAAGGTCCGTCCGGGGCGGGAGTAGGGAATGAGCAGTTCTTC. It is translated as CASSQGPSGAGVGNEQFF.

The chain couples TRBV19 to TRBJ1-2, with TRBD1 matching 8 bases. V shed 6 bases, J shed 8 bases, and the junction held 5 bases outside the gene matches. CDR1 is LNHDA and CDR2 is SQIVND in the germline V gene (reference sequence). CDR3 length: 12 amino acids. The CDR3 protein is CASSGTGSGYTF. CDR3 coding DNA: TGTGCCAGTAGCGGGACAGGATCGGGCTACACCTTC.

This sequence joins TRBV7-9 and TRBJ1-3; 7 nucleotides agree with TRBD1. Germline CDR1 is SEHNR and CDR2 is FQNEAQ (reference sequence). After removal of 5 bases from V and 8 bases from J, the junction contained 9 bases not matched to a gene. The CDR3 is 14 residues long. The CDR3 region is CASSPDRVADTIYF. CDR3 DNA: TGTGCCAGCAGCCCCGACAGGGTCGCGGACACCATATATTTT.

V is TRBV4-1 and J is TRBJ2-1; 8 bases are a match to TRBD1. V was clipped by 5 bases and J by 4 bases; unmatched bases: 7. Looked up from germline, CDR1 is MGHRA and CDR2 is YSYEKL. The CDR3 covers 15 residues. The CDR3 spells CASSLGQAFYNEQFF. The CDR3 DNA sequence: TGCGCCAGCAGCTTGGGACAGGCTTTTTACAATGAGCAGTTCTTC.

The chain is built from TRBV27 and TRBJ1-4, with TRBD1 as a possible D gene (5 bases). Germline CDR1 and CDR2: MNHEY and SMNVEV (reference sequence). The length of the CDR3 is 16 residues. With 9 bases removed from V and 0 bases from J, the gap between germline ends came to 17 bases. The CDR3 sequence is CASTPQGPTTNEKLFF. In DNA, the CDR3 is TGTGCCAGTACGCCCCAGGGACCCACAACTAATGAAAAACTGTTTTTT.

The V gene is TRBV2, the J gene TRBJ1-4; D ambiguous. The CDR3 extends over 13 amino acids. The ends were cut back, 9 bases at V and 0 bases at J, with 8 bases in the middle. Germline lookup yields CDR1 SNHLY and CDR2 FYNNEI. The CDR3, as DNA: TGTGCCAGAGCAGATGCAACTAATGAAAAACTGTTTTTT. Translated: CARADATNEKLFF.

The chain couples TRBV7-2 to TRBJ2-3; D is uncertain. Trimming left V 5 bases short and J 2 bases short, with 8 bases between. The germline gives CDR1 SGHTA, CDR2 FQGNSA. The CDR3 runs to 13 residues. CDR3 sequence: CASSNPLTDTQYF. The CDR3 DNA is TGTGCCAGCAGCAACCCGCTCACAGATACGCAGTATTTT. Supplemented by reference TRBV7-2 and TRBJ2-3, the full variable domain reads GAGVSQSPSNKVTEKGKDVELRCDPISGHTALYWYRQSLGQGLEFLIYFQGNSAPDKSGLPSDRFSAERTGGSVSTLTIQRTQQEDSAVYLCASSNPLTDTQYFGPGTRLTVL.

This CDR3 reads CASSYRPDSGNTIYF. CDR3 bases: TGTGCCAGCAGTTACCGACCGGACTCTGGAAACACCATATATTTT. This chain connects TRBV6-5 to TRBJ1-3; D not resolved. The germline V gene encodes CDR1 MNHEY and CDR2 SVGAGI. V lost 2 bases, J lost 0 bases, and 8 bases lay in between. CDR3 length: 15 amino acids.

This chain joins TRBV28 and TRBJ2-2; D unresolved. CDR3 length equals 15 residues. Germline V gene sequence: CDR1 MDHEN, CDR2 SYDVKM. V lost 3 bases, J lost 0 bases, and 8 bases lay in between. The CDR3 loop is CASSLIIANTGELFF. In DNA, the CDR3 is TGTGCCAGCAGTTTGATTATTGCGAACACCGGGGAGCTGTTTTTT.

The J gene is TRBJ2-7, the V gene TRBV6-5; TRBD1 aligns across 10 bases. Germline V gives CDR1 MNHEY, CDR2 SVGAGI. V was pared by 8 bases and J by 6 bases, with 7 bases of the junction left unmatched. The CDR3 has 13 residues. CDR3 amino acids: CASRWTGGVEQYF. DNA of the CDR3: TGTGCCAGCCGATGGACAGGGGGTGTCGAGCAGTACTTC.

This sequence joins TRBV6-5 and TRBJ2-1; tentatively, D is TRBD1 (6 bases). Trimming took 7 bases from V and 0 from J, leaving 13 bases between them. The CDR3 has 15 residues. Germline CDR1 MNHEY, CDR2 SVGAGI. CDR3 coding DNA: TGTGCCAGCACCGTGACAGGCAGCTCCTACAATGAGCAGTTCTTC. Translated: CASTVTGSSYNEQFF.

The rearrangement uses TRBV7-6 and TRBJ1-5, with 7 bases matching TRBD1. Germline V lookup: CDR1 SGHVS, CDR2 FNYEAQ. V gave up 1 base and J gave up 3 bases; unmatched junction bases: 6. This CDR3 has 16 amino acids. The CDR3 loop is CASSLVPGGDNQPQHF. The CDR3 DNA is TGTGCCAGCAGCTTAGTCCCAGGGGGTGACAATCAGCCCCAGCATTTT.

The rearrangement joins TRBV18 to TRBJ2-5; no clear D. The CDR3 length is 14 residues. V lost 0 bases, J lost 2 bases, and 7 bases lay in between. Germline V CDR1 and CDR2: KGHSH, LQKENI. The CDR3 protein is CASSPPTQQETQYF. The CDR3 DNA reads TGTGCCAGCTCACCACCTACGCAGCAAGAGACCCAGTACTTC. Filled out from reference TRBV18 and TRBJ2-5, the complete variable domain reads NAGVMQNPRHLVRRRGQEARLRCSPMKGHSHVYWYRQLPEEGLKFMVYLQKENIIDESGMPKERFSAEFPKEGPSILRIQQVVRGDSAAYFCASSPPTQQETQYFGPGTRLLVL.

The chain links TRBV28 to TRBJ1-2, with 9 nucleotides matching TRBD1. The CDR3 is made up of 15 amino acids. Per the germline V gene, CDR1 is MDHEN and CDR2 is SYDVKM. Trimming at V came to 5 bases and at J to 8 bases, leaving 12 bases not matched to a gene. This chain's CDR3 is CASSPTGTGIHGYTF. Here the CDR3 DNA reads TGTGCCAGCAGTCCTACCGGGACAGGGATTCACGGCTACACCTTC.

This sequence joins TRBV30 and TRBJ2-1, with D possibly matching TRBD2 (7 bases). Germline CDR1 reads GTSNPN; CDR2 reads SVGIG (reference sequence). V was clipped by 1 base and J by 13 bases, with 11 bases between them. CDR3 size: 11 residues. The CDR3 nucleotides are TGTGCCTGGAGTGGGGGGGGACACCAGTTCTTC. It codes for CAWSGGGHQFF.

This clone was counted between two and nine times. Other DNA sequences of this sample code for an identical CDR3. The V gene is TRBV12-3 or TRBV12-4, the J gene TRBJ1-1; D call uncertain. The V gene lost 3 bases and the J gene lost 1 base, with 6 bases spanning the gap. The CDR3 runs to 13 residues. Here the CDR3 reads CASSLAPNTEAFF. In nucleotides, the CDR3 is TGTGCCAGCAGTTTGGCACCGAACACTGAAGCTTTCTTT.

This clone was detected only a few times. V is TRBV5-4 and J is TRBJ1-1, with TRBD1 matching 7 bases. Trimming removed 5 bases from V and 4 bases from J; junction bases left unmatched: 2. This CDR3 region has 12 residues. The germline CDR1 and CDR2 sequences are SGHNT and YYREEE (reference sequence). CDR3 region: CASRAGGTEAFF. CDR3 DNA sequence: TGTGCCAGCAGGGCAGGGGGCACTGAAGCTTTCTTT.

Here the CDR3 reads CASSLTVLNSPLHF. The CDR3 DNA reads as TGTGCCAGCAGTTTGACAGTCCTTAATTCACCCCTCCACTTT. The V and J genes are TRBV27 and TRBJ1-6; weak D call: TRBD1 (5 bases). Germline V gene data show CDR1 as MNHEY and CDR2 as SMNVEV (reference sequence). The length of the CDR3 is 14 residues. Trimming removed 3 bases at V and 6 bases at J, with 9 bases between.

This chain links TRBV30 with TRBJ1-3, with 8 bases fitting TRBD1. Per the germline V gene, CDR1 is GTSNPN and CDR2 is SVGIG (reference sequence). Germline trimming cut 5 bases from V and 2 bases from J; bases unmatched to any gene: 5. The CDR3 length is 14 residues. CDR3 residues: CAWCQGAPGNTIYF. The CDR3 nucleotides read TGTGCCTGGTGTCAGGGGGCGCCTGGAAACACCATATATTTT. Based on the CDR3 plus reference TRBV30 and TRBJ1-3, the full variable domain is SQTIHQWPATLVQPVGSPLSLECTVEGTSNPNLYWYRQAAGRGLQLLFYSVGIGQISSEVPQNLSASRPQDRQFILSSKKLLLSDSGFYLCAWCQGAPGNTIYFGEGSWLTVV.

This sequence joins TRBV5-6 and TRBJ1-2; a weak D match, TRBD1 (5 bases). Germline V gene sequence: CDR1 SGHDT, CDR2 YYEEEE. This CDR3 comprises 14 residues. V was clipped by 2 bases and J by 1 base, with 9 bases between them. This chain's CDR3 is CASSFWGGNYGYTF. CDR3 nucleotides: TGTGCCAGCAGCTTTTGGGGGGGTAACTATGGCTACACCTTC.

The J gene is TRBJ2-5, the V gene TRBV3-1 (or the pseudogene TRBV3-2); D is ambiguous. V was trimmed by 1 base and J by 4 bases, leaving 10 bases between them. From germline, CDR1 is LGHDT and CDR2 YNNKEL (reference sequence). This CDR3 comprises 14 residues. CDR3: CASSQAWATETQYF. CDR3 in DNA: TGTGCCAGCAGCCAAGCATGGGCTACAGAGACCCAGTACTTC.